A single sample is the source of the 19 T cell receptor beta chains below, sequenced in a study of identical twins. TCRdb itself ran the 5' RACE reads through MiXCR, one entry per CDR3 protein. Of around 1.7 million distinct CDR3 sequences listed, about 32% are singletons. The material sequenced was cord blood. The origin of the receptors is a newborn girl in good health.

The chain recombines TRBV9 with TRBJ2-1; D gene ambiguous. Trimming shortened V by 4 bases and J by 6 bases, and 32 bases separated the two germline ends. This CDR3 spans 20 amino acids. The germline V gene encodes CDR1 SGDLS and CDR2 YYNGEE. CDR3 bases: TGTGCCAGCAGCTCCCTCGGCCGTGGTGGAGCCGGGTCCGTATTCAATGAGCAGTTCTTC. Its protein product is CASSSLGRGGAGSVFNEQFF.

In its sample, this clonotype was seen once. The chain uses TRBV20-1 and TRBJ1-1; no definite D call. Between the trimmed V and J ends, which lost 4 bases and 3 bases, there was a span of 6 bases. The CDR3 extends over 11 amino acids. Germline values: CDR1 DFQATT, CDR2 SNEGSKA (reference sequence). Written as DNA, the CDR3 is TGCAGTGCTATTAAGGACACTGAAGCTTTCTTT. The encoded protein is CSAIKDTEAFF.

The CDR3 DNA reads as TGCATTGCCGGGACTAGCGGGAGCACAGATACGCAGTATTTT. This sequence encodes CIAGTSGSTDTQYF. This rearrangement joins TRBV20-1 to TRBJ2-3; 12 nucleotides match TRBD2. CDR1 DFQATT and CDR2 SNEGSKA come from the germline V gene (reference sequence). This CDR3 region has 14 residues.

The chain carries TRBV10-3 and TRBJ1-6, with TRBD1 as a possible D gene (5 bases). CDR1 is ENHRY, CDR2 SYGVKD, per germline. This CDR3 has 15 amino acids. The V gene lost 3 bases and the J gene lost 6 bases, with 12 bases spanning the gap. The CDR3 loop reads CAISDLGRGNSPLHF. The CDR3 region has the DNA TGTGCCATCAGTGATCTGGGGCGGGGTAATTCACCCCTCCACTTT.

This clonotype was seen a single time. The chain recombines TRBV7-9 with TRBJ2-7; 14 nucleotides agree with TRBD2. The length of the CDR3 is 15 residues. V was clipped by 3 bases and J by 7 bases; unmatched bases: 5. Looked up from germline, CDR1 is SEHNR and CDR2 is FQNEAQ (reference sequence). DNA for the CDR3: TGTGCCAGCAGCTTCCGACTAGCGGGAGGGAATGAGCAGTACTTC. Its translation: CASSFRLAGGNEQYF.

This clonotype was counted only a few times. The V gene is TRBV7-2, the J gene TRBJ2-3; no clear D gene. Germline V gene data show CDR1 as SGHTA and CDR2 as FQGNSA. This CDR3 is 15 amino acids long. V lost 8 bases, J lost 0 bases, and 15 bases lay in between. CDR3 bases: TGTGCCAGCCAGACAACTCCGGACAGCACAGATACGCAGTATTTT. It codes for CASQTTPDSTDTQYF.

There are a few counts of this clonotype. The J gene is TRBJ2-5, the V gene TRBV20-1; no reliable D call. The CDR3 is 11 amino acids. The V gene's germline CDR1 is DFQATT and CDR2 SNEGSKA (reference sequence). V lost 7 bases and J lost 1, with 7 bases in between. This CDR3 reads CSVFAQETQYF. The DNA of the CDR3 is TGCAGTGTCTTTGCCCAAGAGACCCAGTACTTC.

The rearrangement joins TRBV6-6 to TRBJ1-1; 11 positions match TRBD1. V trimming: 5 bases; J trimming: 2 bases; junction bases outside the gene matches: 10. This CDR3 is built from 17 residues. Germline CDR1 and CDR2: MNHNY and SVGAGI (reference sequence). The CDR3 sequence is CASSPWTGGLINTEAFF. The DNA for the CDR3 is TGTGCCAGCAGTCCTTGGACAGGGGGCCTCATAAACACTGAAGCTTTCTTT.

V and J are TRBV27 and TRBJ2-3; 8 nucleotides line up with TRBD2. Looked up from germline, CDR1 is MNHEY and CDR2 is SMNVEV (reference sequence). Trimming at V came to 1 base and at J to 1 base, leaving 19 bases not matched to a gene. The CDR3 is made up of 21 amino acids. CDR3 protein: CASSLCGVVTSVFPRTDTQYF. DNA for the CDR3: TGTGCCAGCAGTTTATGCGGAGTCGTGACTAGCGTGTTTCCACGCACAGATACGCAGTATTTT.

This chain connects TRBV20-1 to TRBJ2-3; perhaps TRBD2 as D (6 bases). This CDR3 comprises 14 residues. CDR1 and CDR2 (germline): DFQATT, SNEGSKA (reference sequence). V was cut by 3 bases and J by 6 bases, with 16 bases left in between. CDR3 DNA sequence: TGCAGTGCTAGGACCCTAGCGATCTTTGATACGCAGTATTTT. Its protein product is CSARTLAIFDTQYF.

The chain couples TRBV3-1 to TRBJ1-4, with D perhaps matching TRBD1 (5 bases). V was shortened by 0 bases and J by 3 bases, with 11 bases between the two germline ends. This CDR3 has 16 amino acids. Germline loops: CDR1 LGHDT, CDR2 YNNKEL (reference sequence). CDR3 DNA: TGTGCCAGCAGCCAAGATCTGGGGGTCCCTAATGAAAAACTGTTTTTT. Protein product: CASSQDLGVPNEKLFF. Filled out from reference TRBV3-1 and TRBJ1-4, the complete variable domain reads DTAVSQTPKYLVTQMGNDKSIKCEQNLGHDTMYWYKQDSKKFLKIMFSYNNKELIINETVPNRFSPKSPDKAHLNLHINSLELGDSAVYFCASSQDLGVPNEKLFFGSGTQLSVL.

V gene TRBV6-2 or TRBV6-3 combines with J gene TRBJ2-7; 10 bases line up with TRBD2. The germline gives CDR1 MNHEY, CDR2 SVGEGT. This CDR3 is 14 amino acids long. Trimming cost V 6 bases and J 7 bases; bases outside gene matches: 9. CDR3 residues: CASSLTSGTGEQYF. For the CDR3, the DNA is TGTGCCAGCAGCCTTACTAGCGGGACGGGGGAGCAGTACTTC.

This clonotype was seen only a few times. This chain uses TRBV10-3 with TRBJ1-2; 8 bases align to TRBD1. Trimming removed 5 bases from V and 8 bases from J; junction bases left unmatched: 10. Germline-derived CDR1 and CDR2 are ENHRY and SYGVKD. The CDR3 is 14 residues long. The CDR3 is CAISRPDRDGGYTF. In DNA form, the CDR3 reads TGTGCCATCAGTCGGCCGGACAGGGATGGAGGCTACACCTTC.

The chain is built from TRBV7-7 and TRBJ2-5; TRBD2 agrees at 8 bases. CDR1 SSHAT and CDR2 FNYEAQ come from the germline V gene (reference sequence). V shed 1 base, J shed 2 bases, and the junction held 9 bases outside the gene matches. CDR3 length: 17 amino acids. For the CDR3, the DNA is TGTGCCAGCAGCTTAGTCGGAGCGGGGGCCCCACAAGAGACCCAGTACTTC. It is translated as CASSLVGAGAPQETQYF.

This clonotype was recorded many times. This chain uses TRBV20-1 with TRBJ2-7; a weak D match, TRBD2 (6 bases). The CDR3 totals 12 residues. Germline assignment: CDR1 DFQATT and CDR2 SNEGSKA (reference sequence). V was pared by 4 bases and J by 0 bases, with 7 bases between. The CDR3 protein is CSATGSSYEQYF. The CDR3 DNA reads TGCAGTGCTACCGGGAGCTCCTACGAGCAGTACTTC.

Points on this clonotype: The junction shows a germline mismatch at one end, possibly a read error. The V and J genes are TRBV5-6 and TRBJ2-3, with TRBD1 matching 7 bases. CDR3 length: 16 residues. Germline V gene data show CDR1 as SGHDT and CDR2 as YYEEEE. CDR3 sequence: CASRGEWGQLTGTQYF. CDR3 nucleotides: TGTGCCAGCAGGGGCGAATGGGGACAGCTTACAGGTACGCAGTATTTT.

The J gene is TRBJ1-1, the V gene TRBV11-2; a possible D gene is TRBD1 (5 bases). Trimming left V 5 bases short and J 0 bases short, with 22 bases between. The length of the CDR3 is 18 residues. Germline values: CDR1 SGHAT, CDR2 FQNNGV. DNA for the CDR3: TGTGCCAGCAGCCTTGGGGCCCTCGAACAGGTCATGAACACTGAAGCTTTCTTT. Protein product: CASSLGALEQVMNTEAFF.

V is TRBV12-3 or TRBV12-4 and J is TRBJ2-4; D possibly matches TRBD1 or TRBD2 (5 bases each). V lost 1 base and J 15 bases, leaving 10 bases between the germline ends. The CDR3 length is 11 residues. This CDR3 is CASSLGDGWYF. The CDR3 nucleotides read TGTGCCAGCAGTTTAGGGGACGGCTGGTACTTC.

In its sample, this clonotype was seen many times. The chain combines TRBV10-2 with TRBJ1-2; 9 bases line up with TRBD1. J lost 4 bases, V lost 4 bases, and 7 bases had no gene match. CDR3 size: 15 residues. Germline V CDR1 and CDR2: WSHSY, SAAADI. DNA of the CDR3: TGCGCCAGCAGTGGGGACAGGGTTTCGATCTATGGCTACACCTTC. Translated: CASSGDRVSIYGYTF.